The rows below give T cell receptor beta chains drawn from one sample of a study of blood T cell repertoires in COVID-19. Clones were read by immunoSEQ multiplex PCR, and TCRdb kept only the in-frame ones, dropping some. The sample lists under 140,000 clones, 60% to 80% occurring once. Source material: peripheral blood. The receptor set was obtained from a woman aged 80 or over with active or convalescent COVID-19. The CDR3 runs from the conserved cysteine through the conserved F or W. Each record gives: clone size, J gene, V gene, D gene, CDR3 protein, CDR3 DNA. The D gene is left open where the match is weak. Rows give clone size only sometimes, using once, few, many, or a class for an expanded clone.

NA,TRBJ1-1,TRBV12-3/TRBV12-4,NA,CASSLQGNTEAFF,TGTGCCAGCAGTCTACAGGGGAACACTGAAGCTTTCTTT
few,TRBJ1-1,TRBV12-1,NA,CASSSTGPELNTEAFF,TGTGCCAGCAGCTCGACAGGTCCTGAGCTGAACACTGAAGCTTTCTTT
NA,TRBJ2-3,TRBV2,TRBD2,CASIAGGSLPDTQYF,TGTGCCAGCATCGCCGGCGGGAGTCTCCCAGATACGCAGTATTTT
NA,TRBJ1-2,TRBV2,TRBD1,CASTPRTGDNYGYTF,TGTGCCAGCACCCCCCGGACAGGGGACAACTATGGCTACACCTTC
NA,TRBJ2-1,TRBV18,TRBD1,CASSTGTALYNEQFF,TGTGCCAGCTCAACCGGGACAGCTCTCTACAATGAGCAGTTCTTC
NA,TRBJ2-7,TRBV5-1,TRBD2,CASSPRTSGRSRQYF,TGCGCCAGCAGCCCTCGGACTAGCGGGAGGTCTAGGCAGTACTTC
NA,TRBJ1-2,TRBV29-1,NA,CSVEDPGSRRNYGYTF,TGCAGCGTTGAAGATCCGGGGTCTCGGCGCAACTATGGCTACACCTTC
NA,TRBJ1-1,TRBV7-9,NA,CASSLSWTDTEAFF,TGTGCCAGCAGCTTATCGTGGACTGACACTGAAGCTTTCTTT
NA,TRBJ2-5,TRBV12-5,NA,CASGLVPTAQETQYF,TGTGCTAGTGGTTTGGTACCGACAGCGCAAGAGACCCAGTACTTC
once,TRBJ1-3,TRBV5-1,NA,CASSLFAAAILGSGNTIYF,TGCGCCAGCAGCTTGTTCGCCGCGGCCATCCTTGGATCTGGAAACACCATATATTTT
NA,TRBJ2-3,TRBV5-8,TRBD1,CASSPTGESTDTQYF,TGTGCCAGCAGCCCGACAGGGGAAAGCACAGATACGCAGTATTTT
NA,TRBJ2-1,TRBV25-1,TRBD2,CASSGGGTSGRFWNEQFF,TGTGCCAGCAGTGGCGGAGGGACTAGCGGGAGGTTCTGGAATGAGCAGTTCTTC
NA,TRBJ2-7,TRBV5-4,NA,CASSLEGVKQYF,TGTGCCAGCAGCCTGGAGGGGGTGAAGCAGTACTTC
NA,TRBJ2-5,TRBV3-1/TRBV3-2,TRBD1,CASSQGTGETQYF,TGTGCCAGCAGCCAGGGGACAGGAGAGACCCAGTACTTC
NA,TRBJ2-3,TRBV7-2,NA,CASSLWAGRSTDTQYF,TGTGCCAGCAGCTTATGGGCGGGTCGAAGCACAGATACGCAGTATTTT
NA,TRBJ1-3,TRBV7-9,NA,CASSSNSGNTIYF,TGTGCCAGCAGCTCCAACAGTGGAAACACCATATATTTT
NA,TRBJ2-2,TRBV7-8,NA,CASSTYRVLPNTGELFF,TGTGCCAGCAGCACCTACAGGGTCCTCCCGAACACCGGGGAGCTGTTTTTT
NA,TRBJ2-1,TRBV18,TRBD2,CASSPTTSGYNEQFF,TGTGCCAGCTCACCGACGACTAGCGGCTACAATGAGCAGTTCTTC
NA,TRBJ2-1,TRBV30,TRBD1,CASLRDRVNYEQFF,TGTGCCTCCCTCCGGGACAGGGTTAACTATGAGCAGTTCTTC
NA,TRBJ2-5,TRBV7-9,TRBD1,CASSGGTGGRETQYF,TGTGCCAGCAGTGGGGGGACAGGGGGCCGAGAGACCCAGTACTTC
few,TRBJ2-5,TRBV2,TRBD2,CASSQGTSGQTQYF,TGTGCCAGCAGTCAAGGGACTAGCGGTCAGACCCAGTACTTC
NA,TRBJ1-5,TRBV2,TRBD1,CASRRGDRGYSNQPQHF,TGTGCCAGCCGGCGCGGGGACAGGGGATATAGCAATCAGCCCCAGCATTTT
NA,TRBJ2-1,TRBV5-8,TRBD2,CASSLILRASGSNEQFF,TGTGCCAGCAGCTTGATTTTACGGGCTAGCGGGAGCAATGAGCAGTTCTTC
NA,TRBJ1-3,TRBV6-5,NA,CASSHGQSSGNTIYF,TGTGCCAGCAGTCACGGACAGAGCTCTGGAAACACCATATATTTT
NA,TRBJ2-5,TRBV28,TRBD1,CASNAGTEETQYF,TGTGCCAGCAACGCCGGGACAGAAGAGACCCAGTACTTC
NA,TRBJ2-5,TRBV7-8,TRBD2,CASSLTSGSIETQYF,TGTGCCAGCAGCTTAACTAGCGGGAGTATAGAGACCCAGTACTTC
few,TRBJ2-3,TRBV11-3,NA,CASSPGPEWVTDTQYF,TGTGCCAGCAGCCCAGGGCCGGAGTGGGTCACAGATACGCAGTATTTT
NA,TRBJ1-4,TRBV4-1,NA,CASNRQLNEKLFF,TGCGCCAGCAACCGACAGCTCAATGAAAAACTGTTTTTT
NA,TRBJ1-4,TRBV6-4,TRBD1,CASSVRQGTNEKLFF,TGTGCCAGCAGTGTACGACAGGGGACTAATGAAAAACTGTTTTTT
NA,TRBJ2-5,TRBV29-1,TRBD1,CSVTGQWETQYF,TGCAGCGTTACGGGACAGTGGGAGACCCAGTACTTC
NA,TRBJ2-1,TRBV19,TRBD2,CASSIAAGGRHNEQFF,TGTGCCAGTAGTATAGCGGCGGGAGGACGACACAATGAGCAGTTCTTC
NA,TRBJ1-1,TRBV28,NA,CASTPGGHADTEAFF,TGTGCCAGCACCCCCGGGGGGCACGCGGACACTGAAGCTTTCTTT
NA,TRBJ2-4,TRBV11-2,TRBD1,CASSLEIDRDSIF,TGTGCCAGCAGCTTAGAAATCGACCGGGACAGCATCTTC
few,TRBJ2-1,TRBV11-2,NA,CASSSPWGDEQFF,TGTGCCAGCAGCTCGCCTTGGGGCGATGAGCAGTTCTTC
NA,TRBJ1-2,TRBV6-6,TRBD1,CASSQPGQVPSGYTF,TGTGCCAGCAGTCAACCGGGACAGGTTCCCTCTGGCTACACCTTC
NA,TRBJ2-1,TRBV5-1,NA,CASSLDGGYNEQFF,TGCGCCAGCAGCCTGGACGGAGGATACAATGAGCAGTTCTTC
NA,TRBJ2-7,TRBV5-4,TRBD2,CASSPGTSRNYEQYF,TGTGCCAGCAGCCCCGGGACTAGCAGAAACTACGAGCAGTACTTC
NA,TRBJ2-7,TRBV5-5,NA,CASSEPFSGYSYEQYF,TGTGCCAGCAGCGAACCATTTAGCGGATACTCCTACGAGCAGTACTTC
medium-sized,TRBJ1-4,TRBV7-6,NA,CASSLDMTNEKLFF,TGTGCCAGCAGCTTAGACATGACTAATGAAAAACTGTTTTTT
NA,TRBJ1-1,TRBV9,NA,CASSDYRDGTEAFF,TGTGCCAGCAGCGATTACAGGGACGGCACTGAAGCTTTCTTT
NA,TRBJ2-1,TRBV18,TRBD2,CASSPPGLAGAREQFF,TGTGCCAGCTCACCACCGGGACTAGCGGGAGCTCGGGAGCAGTTCTTC
NA,TRBJ2-1,TRBV30,TRBD2,CAWGPWGREGGLSDNEQFF,TGTGCCTGGGGCCCCTGGGGGCGGGAGGGGGGCTTGTCTGACAATGAGCAGTTCTTC
NA,TRBJ2-7,TRBV5-5,TRBD2,CASRYGASGRPFYEQYF,TGTGCCAGCAGATATGGGGCTAGCGGGAGACCTTTTTACGAGCAGTACTTC
once,TRBJ2-7,TRBV3-1/TRBV3-2,NA,CASSRGSHEQYF,TGTGCCAGCAGCCGAGGGTCCCACGAGCAGTACTTC
NA,TRBJ2-7,TRBV19,NA,CASSSRTFYEQYF,TGTGCCAGTAGCTCGCGGACTTTCTACGAGCAGTACTTC
few,TRBJ2-7,TRBV2,TRBD2,CASSWTSGRALEQYF,TGTGCCAGCAGTTGGACTAGCGGGAGGGCCCTCGAGCAGTACTTC
NA,TRBJ2-7,TRBV3-1/TRBV3-2,NA,CASSQRGGSYEQYF,TGTGCCAGCAGCCAAAGGGGAGGCTCCTACGAGCAGTACTTC
NA,TRBJ2-1,TRBV6-5,TRBD2,CASRPTGTSGTKQFF,TGTGCCAGCAGACCTACCGGGACTAGCGGGACCAAGCAGTTCTTC
NA,TRBJ2-3,TRBV4-3,NA,CASSQDNWQGSTDTQYF,TGCGCCAGCAGCCAAGATAACTGGCAGGGGAGCACAGATACGCAGTATTTT
once,TRBJ2-1,TRBV5-4,TRBD2,CASSQTGGDEQFF,TGTGCCAGCAGCCAGACGGGGGGAGATGAGCAGTTCTTC
NA,TRBJ2-7,TRBV11-3,TRBD1,CASSPGTAPSYEQYF,TGTGCCAGCAGCCCCGGGACAGCGCCTTCCTACGAGCAGTACTTC
NA,TRBJ1-2,TRBV28,NA,CASSFQENYGYTF,TGTGCCAGCAGTTTCCAGGAAAACTATGGCTACACCTTC
NA,TRBJ1-2,TRBV3-1/TRBV3-2,NA,CASSRRWWASYGYTF,TGTGCCAGCAGCAGAAGGTGGTGGGCGAGCTATGGCTACACCTTC
few,TRBJ1-5,TRBV2,NA,CASRNAEGNQPQHF,TGTGCCAGCAGGAACGCCGAGGGCAATCAGCCCCAGCATTTT
NA,TRBJ2-2,TRBV5-1,NA,CASSHYTGELFF,TGCGCCAGCAGCCACTACACCGGGGAGCTGTTTTTT
NA,TRBJ2-1,TRBV5-1,TRBD1,CASSWTGKNEQFF,TGCGCCAGCAGCTGGACAGGGAAGAATGAGCAGTTCTTC
NA,TRBJ1-2,TRBV29-1,NA,CSVEDPGNYGYTF,TGCAGCGTTGAAGATCCGGGGAATTATGGCTACACCTTC
few,TRBJ2-3,TRBV11-1,NA,CASSLATGITGTQYF,TGTGCCAGCAGCTTAGCAACGGGGATCACGGGTACGCAGTATTTT
NA,TRBJ1-2,TRBV5-5,NA,CASATPGYGYTF,TGTGCCAGCGCGACTCCAGGGTATGGCTACACCTTC
NA,TRBJ2-3,TRBV6-4,NA,CASSNSGGISTDTQYF,TGTGCCAGCAGTAACTCGGGCGGGATCAGCACAGATACGCAGTATTTT